The 20 T cell receptor beta chains listed next were all sequenced from one sample in a study of Ad26.COV2.S vaccination and SARS-CoV-2 variants. The method was immunoSEQ multiplex PCR; TCRdb's version includes in-frame clones alone and lacks a portion of them. The sample lists approximately 300,000 clones; over 80% were seen once. The treatment here: 19 received Ad26.COV2.S at low or high dose, single or two shots; several received placebo; per-sample allocation not given. The investigators took samples on day 63 after the first vaccine or placebo injection. The specimen comprised peripheral blood, sampled in a trial of Ad26.COV2.S vaccine versus placebo. These receptors were obtained from a person between 18 and 59 years old who received the Ad26.COV2.S COVID-19 vaccine or a placebo.

This clone appeared once. The chain links TRBV6-6 to TRBJ1-2; 7 nucleotides agree with TRBD1. Germline lookup yields CDR1 MNHNY and CDR2 SVGAGI (reference sequence). The CDR3 extends over 17 amino acids. V gave up 5 bases and J gave up 0 bases; unmatched junction bases: 12. The CDR3 DNA is TGTGCCAGCAGTCCGCACCGCGACAGGGCACCTAACTATGGCTACACCTTC. This codes for CASSPHRDRAPNYGYTF.

This chain uses TRBV2 with TRBJ1-5; 8 bases line up with TRBD1. The junction had 11 bases not matched to a gene; V was cut back by 6 bases and J by 4 bases. This CDR3 is built from 16 residues. Germline lookup yields CDR1 SNHLY and CDR2 FYNNEI. CDR3 coding DNA: TGTGCCAGCAGGAGTGGACAGGGAGCGGGGAATCAGCCCCAGCATTTT. It codes for CASRSGQGAGNQPQHF.

The V and J genes are TRBV28 and TRBJ1-1; TRBD1 matches at 7 bases. The CDR3 covers 15 residues. J gave up 3 bases and V 1 base, and 5 bases lay outside the gene matches. Germline V CDR1 and CDR2: MDHEN, SYDVKM. CDR3 amino acids: CASSLSTRGDTEAFF. The CDR3 DNA sequence: TGTGCCAGCAGTTTATCTACCAGGGGGGACACTGAAGCTTTCTTT. Combining the CDR3 with reference TRBV28 and TRBJ1-1 gives the whole variable domain DVKVTQSSRYLVKRTGEKVFLECVQDMDHENMFWYRQDPGLGLRLIYFSYDVKMKEKGDIPEGYSVSREKKERFSLILESASTNQTSMYLCASSLSTRGDTEAFFGQGTRLTVV.

The chain joins TRBV28 to TRBJ2-2, with a tentative D call TRBD1 (6 bases). This CDR3 spans 17 amino acids. V was pared by 5 bases and J by 1 base, with 17 bases between. Per germline, CDR1 MDHEN and CDR2 SYDVKM. CDR3 residues: CASSPPTGLRNTGELFF. CDR3 nucleotides: TGTGCCAGCAGTCCGCCCACAGGGCTAAGGAACACCGGGGAGCTGTTTTTT.

This clone was observed once. The V gene is TRBV4-2, the J gene TRBJ2-7; perhaps TRBD2 as D (6 bases). The ends were cut back, 0 bases at V and 0 bases at J, with 27 bases in the middle. Per the germline V gene, CDR1 is LGHNA and CDR2 is YNFKEQ. CDR3 length: 21 residues. The CDR3 bases are TGTGCCAGCAGCCAAGATAGAGTAGGATTGGAAGGCCTAGCGAGCTCCTACGAGCAGTACTTC. Encoded protein: CASSQDRVGLEGLASSYEQYF.

The gene calls are TRBV7-8 and TRBJ1-5; D call uncertain. The germline V gene encodes CDR1 SGHVS and CDR2 FQNEAQ. This CDR3 has 17 residues. The germline V and J ends were trimmed by 1 base and 1 base, with 14 bases remaining between them. In nucleotides, the CDR3 is TGTGCCAGCAGCTTAGTAGGTCGGACCGTAAGCAATCAGCCCCAGCATTTT. As protein: CASSLVGRTVSNQPQHF.

The rearrangement uses TRBV13 and TRBJ2-2; a possible D gene is TRBD1 (8 bases). Trimming took 4 bases from V and 5 from J, leaving 17 bases between them. CDR3 length: 16 residues. Germline loops: CDR1 PRHDT, CDR2 FYEKMQ (reference sequence). CDR3 amino acids: CASSYRQGRGTGELFF. The CDR3 DNA is TGTGCCAGCAGCTACCGACAGGGGAGGGGGACCGGGGAGCTGTTTTTT.

The chain couples TRBV5-1 to TRBJ1-1; a possible D gene is TRBD1 (5 bases). Germline lookup yields CDR1 SGHRS and CDR2 YFSETQ. V shed 5 bases and J shed 10 bases, with 15 bases lying between them. The CDR3 sequence is 12 residues long. DNA for the CDR3: TGCGCCAGCAGATGGGACCAAAGCCCAGCTTTCTTT. Protein: CASRWDQSPAFF.

This rearrangement joins TRBV6-5 to TRBJ2-5; D remains unclear. V gave up 11 bases and J gave up 5 bases, with 15 bases separating them. The CDR3 extends over 12 amino acids. Germline lookup yields CDR1 MNHEY and CDR2 SVGAGI. In nucleotides, the CDR3 is TGTGCCCAGCATACGGGTCGGGAGACCCAGTACTTC. Amino acids: CAQHTGRETQYF.

The chain is built from TRBV27 and TRBJ2-6; D remains ambiguous. CDR1 MNHEY and CDR2 SMNVEV come from the germline V gene (reference sequence). The CDR3 runs 13 residues. Trimming removed 6 bases from V and 4 bases from J, with 7 bases in between. In DNA form, the CDR3 reads TGTGCCAGCAGCCGTCGGGGGGCCAACGTCCTGACTTTC. Amino acids: CASSRRGANVLTF.

The gene calls are TRBV5-6 and TRBJ1-3; 9 bases fit TRBD1. The trim removed 1 base at V and 7 bases at J, leaving 6 bases unmatched. Per the germline V gene, CDR1 is SGHDT and CDR2 is YYEEEE. The length of the CDR3 is 15 residues. The CDR3 here is CASSLYRDRGNTIYF. CDR3 DNA: TGTGCCAGCAGCTTGTATCGAGACAGGGGGAACACCATATATTTT.

This clone appeared once. The V gene is TRBV21-1, the J gene TRBJ2-6; TRBD2 is the table's D call, not checked against the DNA. TRBV21-1 is listed as a pseudogene. The CDR3 loop spans 16 amino acids. This chain's CDR3 is CASSKGRRTGANVLTF. DNA of the CDR3: TGTGCCAGCAGCAAAGGTAGGAGAACTGGGGCCAACGTCCTGACTTTC.

This clone was seen a few times. This chain joins TRBV27 and TRBJ1-6; 8 bases match TRBD1. CDR1 and CDR2 from the germline V gene are MNHEY and SMNVEV (reference sequence). After removal of 4 bases from V and 9 bases from J, the junction contained 11 bases not matched to a gene. The CDR3 sequence is 16 residues long. CDR3 DNA sequence: TGTGCCAGCAGTTCCCCACGGACAGGGATGGTTTCACCCCTCCACTTT. Encoded protein: CASSSPRTGMVSPLHF.

In its sample, this clone was seen a few times. The V and J genes are TRBV7-9 and TRBJ1-6, with a possible D match to TRBD1 (5 bases). The V end lost 3 bases, the J end lost 6 bases, and 9 bases lay between the germline ends. CDR3 size: 14 residues. Germline loops: CDR1 SEHNR, CDR2 FQNEAQ (reference sequence). The CDR3, as DNA: TGTGCCAGCAGCTTCGACAGCTTTAATTCACCCCTCCACTTT. This gives the protein CASSFDSFNSPLHF.

This chain connects TRBV9 to TRBJ1-3, with 8 bases matching TRBD1. Germline V CDR1 and CDR2: SGDLS, YYNGEE. J gave up 0 bases and V 1 base, and 9 bases lay outside the gene matches. CDR3 size: 18 residues. CDR3 amino acids: CASSVTGTGRNSGNTIYF. The CDR3 DNA sequence: TGTGCCAGCAGCGTAACGGGGACAGGTCGGAACTCTGGAAACACCATATATTTT.

The gene calls are TRBV5-1 and TRBJ1-2; weak D call: TRBD1 (6 bases). This CDR3 is 15 amino acids long. Trimming left V 3 bases short and J 7 bases short, with 19 bases between. CDR1 and CDR2 from the germline V gene are SGHRS and YFSETQ. CDR3 sequence: CASSSYPRDILGYTF. The CDR3, as DNA: TGCGCCAGCAGCTCCTATCCTCGGGACATACTTGGCTACACCTTC.

This sequence joins TRBV7-2 and TRBJ2-5, with D possibly matching TRBD2 (5 bases). Germline CDR1 and CDR2: SGHTA and FQGNSA. V dropped 2 bases and J dropped 5 bases, with 21 bases sitting between them. This CDR3 is 17 amino acids long. CDR3 sequence reads: CASSLRNREAGSETQYF. CDR3 sequence (DNA): TGTGCCAGCAGCTTAAGGAATCGGGAAGCCGGATCTGAGACCCAGTACTTC. Based on the CDR3 plus reference TRBV7-2 and TRBJ2-5, the full variable domain is GAGVSQSPSNKVTEKGKDVELRCDPISGHTALYWYRQSLGQGLEFLIYFQGNSAPDKSGLPSDRFSAERTGGSVSTLTIQRTQQEDSAVYLCASSLRNREAGSETQYFGPGTRLLVL.

CDR3 sequence reads: CASSLGGAWQPQHF. CDR3 coding DNA: TGTGCCAGCAGCTTAGGGGGTGCGTGGCAGCCCCAGCATTTT. This chain links TRBV5-5 with TRBJ1-5; tentatively, D is TRBD1 (6 bases). In germline, CDR1 is SGHKS, CDR2 YYEKEE (reference sequence). The germline V and J ends were trimmed by 2 bases and 7 bases, with 13 bases remaining between them. There are 14 residues in the CDR3.

This chain connects TRBV5-8 to TRBJ2-3; 12 bases line up with TRBD1. The germline V gene has CDR1 SGHTS and CDR2 YDEGEE. This CDR3 region has 16 residues. The V and J ends lost 0 bases and 4 bases, in that order; junction bases with no gene match: 3. The CDR3 spells CASSLAGTGGPDTQYF. CDR3 coding DNA: TGTGCCAGCAGCTTGGCCGGGACAGGGGGCCCAGATACGCAGTATTTT.

This rearrangement joins TRBV28 to TRBJ2-5, with D possibly TRBD2 on 7 matching bases. The V gene lost 8 bases and the J gene lost 5 bases, with 18 bases spanning the gap. Germline loops: CDR1 MDHEN, CDR2 SYDVKM. This CDR3 region has 14 residues. The CDR3 reads CASREGGAEETQYF. The CDR3 region has the DNA TGTGCCAGCCGAGAGGGGGGGGCGGAGGAGACCCAGTACTTC.